This T cell receptor (beta chain) was recovered during a study of Tregs in tolerant kidney transplant recipients. Whole-study findings and limits: The most relevant donor-specific Treg TCRbeta repertoire apparently came from expansion with activated donor B cells.

Measured with immunoSEQ multiplex PCR; TCRdb has only the in-frame clones, and not every one. Among some 100,000 clones, about 91% were seen once, and the ten largest hold roughly 0.63%. CDR3 length: 14 residues. Germline CDR1 SGHAT, CDR2 FQNNGV. With respect to this clone: The target antigen is unknown. Sequence at one end of the junction differs from germline and may be a read error.

This sequence originates from a human donor in good health. The specimen sequenced was CD4+ T cells from blood. The chain joins TRBV11-2 to TRBJ2-7, with 10 bases identical to TRBD1. The CDR3 loop reads CAGSLGTGVFEQYF. The CDR3 region has the DNA TGTGCCGGCAGCTTAGGGACAGGGGTCTTTGAGCAGTACTTC.